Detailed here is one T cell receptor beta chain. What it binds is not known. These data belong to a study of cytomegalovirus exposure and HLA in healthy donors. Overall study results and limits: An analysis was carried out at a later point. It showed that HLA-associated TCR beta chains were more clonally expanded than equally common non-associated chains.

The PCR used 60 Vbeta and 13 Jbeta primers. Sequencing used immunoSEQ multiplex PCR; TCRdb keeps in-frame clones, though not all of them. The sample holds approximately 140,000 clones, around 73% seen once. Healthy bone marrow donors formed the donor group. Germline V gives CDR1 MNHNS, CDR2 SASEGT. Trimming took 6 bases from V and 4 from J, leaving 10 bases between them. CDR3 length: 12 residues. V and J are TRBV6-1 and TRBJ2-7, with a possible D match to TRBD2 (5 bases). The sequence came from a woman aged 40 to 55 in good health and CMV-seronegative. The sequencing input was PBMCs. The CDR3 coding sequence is TGTGCCAGCAGCATAACTAGGTACGAGCAGTACTTC. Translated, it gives CASSITRYEQYF.